This T cell receptor (beta chain) comes out of a study of metastatic and nonmetastatic thyroid tumors. Notes on the study in general: Malignant thyroid tumors reportedly had TCR beta diversity that was significantly higher than in benign nodules, in blood and tumor.

As originally analysed: Clinicopathological groups of papillary thyroid cancer showed CDR3 differences that were used to build a distant-metastasis classifier. Via MiXCR, TCRdb re-called the PCR reads. The V and J calls here are based on TCRdb, not the publication. The sample has roughly 12,000 clones, roughly 30% seen once. Thyroid surgery took place with no prior treatment in any patient. With respect to this clone: No antigen is known for it.

CDR1 SEHNR and CDR2 FQNEAQ come from the germline V gene (reference sequence). This CDR3 comprises 14 residues. Trimming cost V 1 base and J 4 bases, with 5 bases left between them. The material sequenced was tumor tissue. The clonotype originates from a female donor with papillary thyroid cancer or a benign thyroid nodule (not recorded which). Some clones in this sample may be carry-over from other donors' samples. The J gene is TRBJ1-6, the V gene TRBV7-9; unclear D gene. Here the CDR3 reads CASSLEQYNSPLHF. CDR3 nucleotides: TGTGCCAGCAGCTTAGAACAGTATAATTCACCCCTCCACTTT.